This T cell receptor beta chain came from a study of blood T cell repertoires in COVID-19. The CDR3 is 15 residues long. Germline V gives CDR1 SGHVS, CDR2 FNYEAQ. V shed 6 bases, J shed 3 bases, and the junction held 6 bases outside the gene matches. Adults between about 18 and 95 years of age took part from 24 US areas. Two negative PCRs, clearance, or symptom resolution characterized the recovered Cohort 3 donors. TCRdb's table, derived via immunoSEQ multiplex PCR, lists solely in-frame clones and lacks some. The table has approximately 230,000 clones, about nine tenths seen once; the top ten hold 1.5% to 2%.

The chain recombines TRBV7-6 with TRBJ2-7; 12 bases line up with TRBD2. The origin of this receptor is a man in his forties who had recovered from COVID-19. Sequenced material: PBMCs or T cells enriched from blood (not recorded which). CDR3 amino acids: CASSSRTSGIYEQYF. CDR3 nucleotides: TGTGCCAGCAGTTCCAGGACTAGCGGGATCTACGAGCAGTACTTC.